This record looks at one T cell receptor (beta chain) sequence and its context. The record originates from a study of blood T cell repertoires in COVID-19. Overall study context: Donors in the United States, Italy and Spain gave samples during acute or convalescent COVID-19. From T cells, B-cell-depleted T cells, or PBMCs came the material, which was cDNA or gDNA.

Original analysis: Scientists estimated how many nucleated cells there were by amplifying reference gene primers. Profiled with immunoSEQ multiplex PCR; TCRdb holds only in-frame clones, not every one. The DNA gave D and trimming, while V, J and clone size come from that table. The sample includes roughly 160,000 clones, 83% of them seen just once. V lost 1 base and J 0 bases, leaving 7 bases between the germline ends. CDR3 length: 15 amino acids. Germline CDR1 SGHTA, CDR2 FQGNSA. Sequenced: peripheral blood. This chain links TRBV7-2 with TRBJ2-1, with D uncertain. The receptor comes from an elderly woman with acute or convalescent COVID-19. The CDR3 DNA follows: TGTGCCAGCAGCTTAGTACGGAGCTCCTACAATGAGCAGTTCTTC. Its translation is CASSLVRSSYNEQFF.